A single sample is the source of the 11 T cell receptor beta chains below, sequenced in a study of OX40 agonist ivuxolimab in advanced cancers. Sequencing used immunoSEQ multiplex PCR; TCRdb keeps in-frame clones, though not all of them. The data show around 150,000 clones, about 93% seen once. Sample: CD4+ or CD8+ T cells sorted from blood, taken in a trial of the OX40 agonist ivuxolimab. These TCRs come from an adult with an advanced solid tumor such as melanoma, head and neck, liver or kidney cancer.

The chain employs TRBV27 and TRBJ2-7; D is perhaps TRBD1 (6 bases). V lost 5 bases to trimming and J lost 0 bases, with 11 bases between them. Germline CDR1 MNHEY, CDR2 SMNVEV (reference sequence). The CDR3 loop spans 14 amino acids. The CDR3 DNA reads as TGTGCCAGCAGTCCCAGGACAGACTCCTACGAGCAGTACTTC. It encodes CASSPRTDSYEQYF.

J is TRBJ2-2 and V is TRBV11-2; D unclear. Germline V gene lookup returns CDR1 SGHAT and CDR2 FQNNGV. The V end lost 5 bases, the J end lost 3 bases, and 13 bases lay between the germline ends. There are 15 residues in the CDR3. CDR3 in DNA: TGTGCCAGCAGCCCCATTTTCCGGCACACCGGGGAGCTGTTTTTT. Encoded protein: CASSPIFRHTGELFF.

The V and J genes are TRBV19 and TRBJ2-2, with 14 bases fitting TRBD2. Trimming took 6 bases from V and 6 from J; bases not matched to a gene: 3. Germline lookup yields CDR1 LNHDA and CDR2 SQIVND (reference sequence). This CDR3 region has 15 residues. The CDR3 sequence: CASRTSGGAPGELFF. CDR3 in DNA: TGTGCCAGTAGGACTAGCGGGGGGGCCCCCGGGGAGCTGTTTTTT.

The chain has TRBV5-6 and TRBJ2-2, with 10 bases identical to TRBD2. V shed 0 bases and J 6 bases; nucleotides not matched to a gene: 5. This CDR3 is 16 amino acids long. Looked up from germline, CDR1 is SGHDT and CDR2 is YYEEEE. The CDR3 loop is CASSLVASGSSGELFF. In nucleotides, the CDR3 is TGTGCCAGCAGCTTGGTGGCTAGCGGGAGTTCCGGGGAGCTGTTTTTT.

The V call is TRBV19, the J call TRBJ1-4, with D perhaps matching TRBD1 (6 bases). Germline lookup yields CDR1 LNHDA and CDR2 SQIVND (reference sequence). Trimming shortened V by 5 bases and J by 3 bases, and 16 bases separated the two germline ends. There are 16 residues in the CDR3. The CDR3 region has the DNA TGTGCCAGTAGTCGGACCAGGGGTGCAGCTAATGAAAAACTGTTTTTT. This codes for CASSRTRGAANEKLFF.

This chain uses TRBV7-7 with TRBJ2-1; D gene unclear. V shed 6 bases and J shed 6 bases, with 12 bases lying between them. This CDR3 has 13 residues. Looked up from germline, CDR1 is SSHAT and CDR2 is FNYEAQ (reference sequence). The CDR3 DNA is TGTGCCAGCAGTCCTAGAGTTGGCAATGAGCAGTTCTTC. Residues: CASSPRVGNEQFF.

This clone was seen once. This chain uses TRBV4-3 with TRBJ1-2; no clear D. Germline V gives CDR1 LGHNA, CDR2 YSLEER. The CDR3 loop spans 16 amino acids. The ends were cut back, 0 bases at V and 2 bases at J, with 13 bases in the middle. The CDR3 coding sequence is TGCGCCAGCAGCCAAGAAGTATCGCGACCAAACTATGGCTACACCTTC. Its translation is CASSQEVSRPNYGYTF.

The V and J genes are TRBV19 and TRBJ1-4; tentative D call: TRBD1 (5 bases). Germline lookup yields CDR1 LNHDA and CDR2 SQIVND (reference sequence). V gave up 3 bases and J gave up 4 bases, with 12 bases separating them. The CDR3 sequence is 15 residues long. The CDR3 reads CASSIGGAINEKLFF. As DNA, the CDR3 is TGTGCCAGTAGTATTGGAGGGGCTATTAATGAAAAACTGTTTTTT.

This sequence joins TRBV6-6 and TRBJ2-5, with D perhaps TRBD2 (6 bases). V was clipped by 5 bases and J by 4 bases, with 20 bases between them. Germline assignment: CDR1 MNHNY and CDR2 SVGAGI (reference sequence). This CDR3 is 16 amino acids long. The chain's CDR3 is CASSPGTAGSRETQYF. As DNA, the CDR3 is TGTGCCAGCAGTCCGGGGACCGCGGGGAGTAGAGAGACCCAGTACTTC.

The chain is built from TRBV11-2 and TRBJ2-7; 8 bases agree with TRBD1. This CDR3 contains 14 residues. The germline CDR1 and CDR2 sequences are SGHAT and FQNNGV. V gave up 5 bases and J gave up 3 bases; unmatched junction bases: 6. The CDR3 bases are TGTGCCAGCAGCCCCGGACAGGGCAGCTACGAGCAGTACTTC. This encodes CASSPGQGSYEQYF.

This clone has more than one count but fewer than ten. V and J are TRBV6-4 and TRBJ2-3; the D is unclear. CDR1 is MRHNA and CDR2 is SNTAGT in the germline V gene. The CDR3 length is 13 residues. V was pared by 2 bases and J by 1 base, with 4 bases between. The CDR3 reads CASSDSRTDTQYF. CDR3 nucleotide sequence: TGTGCCAGCAGTGACAGCCGCACAGATACGCAGTATTTT.